A single sample gave rise to the 4 T cell receptor beta chains below, sequenced in a study of PD-1 blockade in classical Hodgkin lymphoma. The protocol was immunoSEQ multiplex PCR, while the TCRdb copy is restricted to in-frame clones and leaves out a portion. The sample lists 31,000 or so clones, roughly four fifths seen once, with roughly 0.83% in the top ten. As to time point: cycle 4 day 1 (C4D1), after less than 7 weeks of nivolumab. Brentuximab vedotin exposure varied, and every patient relapsed after autologous stem cell transplantation. Thawed PBMCs were the source of CD4+ T cells, purified by magnetic negative selection. The material sequenced was CD4+ T cells from blood, taken before the fourth cycle of nivolumab. The receptors were sampled from a human donor with classical Hodgkin lymphoma.

This chain's CDR3 is CASSGTYNEQFF. CDR3 coding DNA: TGTGCCAGCAGTGGCACCTACAATGAGCAGTTCTTC. V gene TRBV6-6 combines with J gene TRBJ2-1; D is undetermined. This CDR3 comprises 12 residues. Germline V gene sequence: CDR1 MNHNY, CDR2 SVGAGI (reference sequence). The V end lost 5 bases, the J end lost 2 bases, and 4 bases lay between the germline ends.

The chain is built from TRBV19 and TRBJ2-4; 13 bases map to TRBD2. V lost 1 base, J lost 0 bases, and 9 bases stayed unmatched. Germline loops: CDR1 LNHDA, CDR2 SQIVND (reference sequence). The CDR3 is 20 amino acids. The CDR3 nucleotides are TGTGCCAGTAGTATAGCCCCGACTAGCGGGGGGTTACTAGCCAAAAACATTCAGTACTTC. Encoded protein: CASSIAPTSGGLLAKNIQYF.

The chain employs TRBV7-2 and TRBJ2-3; 10 positions match TRBD2. V was clipped by 1 base and J by 1 base; unmatched bases: 2. The CDR3 sequence is 16 residues long. CDR1 is SGHTA and CDR2 is FQGNSA in the germline V gene. The CDR3 reads CASSLDLAGGTDTQYF. The CDR3 nucleotides are TGTGCCAGCAGCTTAGATCTAGCGGGGGGCACAGATACGCAGTATTTT.

The rearrangement joins TRBV28 to TRBJ2-7; 10 bases agree with TRBD1. The V segment lost 5 bases and the J segment 5 bases; nucleotides outside the gene matches: 9. CDR3 size: 15 residues. The germline V gene encodes CDR1 MDHEN and CDR2 SYDVKM. The CDR3 region is CASSQHRDRGNEQYF. CDR3 in DNA: TGTGCCAGCAGTCAACACCGGGACAGGGGAAACGAGCAGTACTTC.